The 7 T cell receptor beta chains presented below share a single source sample, sequenced in a study of control samples from healthy donors and cancer patients. Measured with immunoSEQ multiplex PCR; TCRdb has only the in-frame clones, and not every one. The sample has over 150,000 clones, 75% to 95% seen once. The sequenced material came from blood. The receptors here all came from a woman aged 40-49 years in good health.

The genes are TRBV2 and TRBJ1-1; D unresolved. V lost 5 bases, J lost 0 bases, and 7 bases lay in between. The germline V gene encodes CDR1 SNHLY and CDR2 FYNNEI. The CDR3 runs to 13 residues. CDR3 DNA: TGTGCCAGCAGTCCCAGTTTGAACACTGAAGCTTTCTTT. Amino acid sequence: CASSPSLNTEAFF.

The V gene is TRBV3-1 (or the pseudogene TRBV3-2), the J gene TRBJ2-7, with a possible D match to TRBD1 (7 bases). Trimming shortened V by 3 bases and J by 6 bases, and 15 bases separated the two germline ends. CDR1 is LGHDT and CDR2 is YNNKEL in the germline V gene (reference sequence). The CDR3 covers 14 residues. CDR3 in DNA: TGTGCCAGCAGCCACCTCCTTCAGGGGGGCGAGCAGTACTTC. This sequence encodes CASSHLLQGGEQYF.

The chain recombines TRBV10-3 with TRBJ1-2, with D uncertain. CDR1 ENHRY and CDR2 SYGVKD come from the germline V gene. The V gene lost 10 bases and the J gene lost 4 bases, with 19 bases spanning the gap. This CDR3 comprises 14 residues. The CDR3 is CATTSPGGGYGYTF. In nucleotides, the CDR3 is TGTGCCACCACTAGCCCGGGTGGAGGCTATGGCTACACCTTC.

The J gene is TRBJ1-6, the V gene TRBV2; no clear D. The V gene's germline CDR1 is SNHLY and CDR2 FYNNEI. V was cut by 8 bases and J by 7 bases, with 6 bases left in between. The CDR3 covers 11 residues. Written as DNA, the CDR3 is TGTGCCAGCTCCCTGAATTCACCCCTCCACTTT. It is translated as CASSLNSPLHF. Full variable domain (remainder filled in from reference TRBV2 and TRBJ1-6): EPEVTQTPSHQVTQMGQEVILRCVPISNHLYFYWYRQILGQKVEFLVSFYNNEISEKSEIFDDQFSVERPDGSNFTLKIRSTKLEDSAMYFCASSLNSPLHFGNGTRLTVT.

The chain carries TRBV12-3 or TRBV12-4 and TRBJ2-7, with a weak D call TRBD2 (6 bases). Trimming removed 5 bases at V and 4 bases at J, with 12 bases between. The length of the CDR3 is 13 residues. As DNA, the CDR3 is TGTGCCAGCAGTCCGGGACTGGGGTACGAGCAGTACTTC. Its protein is CASSPGLGYEQYF.

The chain has TRBV3-1 (or the pseudogene TRBV3-2) and TRBJ2-7, with D hard to call. Trimming pared 1 base from V and 3 bases from J, leaving 4 bases between. The germline V gene encodes CDR1 LGHDT and CDR2 YNNKEL (reference sequence). This CDR3 spans 12 amino acids. The CDR3 DNA follows: TGTGCCAGCAGCCAAGGACTCTACGAGCAGTACTTC. Translating gives CASSQGLYEQYF.

As for this clone: The sample holds other DNA sequences that translate to the same CDR3. This chain joins TRBV2 and TRBJ1-6; possible D gene TRBD1, 5 bases. The CDR3 runs to 14 residues. The germline V and J ends were trimmed by 3 bases and 7 bases, with 10 bases remaining between them. The V gene's germline CDR1 is SNHLY and CDR2 FYNNEI. CDR3 region: CASSEVGDNSPLHF. The DNA for the CDR3 is TGTGCCAGCAGTGAGGTAGGGGACAATTCACCCCTCCACTTT.